Below are 30 T cell receptor beta chains sequenced from a single sample in a study of cytomegalovirus exposure and HLA in healthy donors. The PCR was carried out with 60 Vbeta primers and 13 Jbeta primers. Measured with immunoSEQ multiplex PCR; TCRdb has only the in-frame clones, and not every one. The sample consists of over 150,000 clones, around 77% of them appearing once. Sequenced material: PBMCs. Source of these receptors: a woman between 25 and 40 years old in good health and CMV-seronegative.

This clone was seen just once. This sequence joins TRBV13 and TRBJ2-7, with 10 positions matching TRBD2. The CDR3 loop spans 15 amino acids. Germline assignment: CDR1 PRHDT and CDR2 FYEKMQ (reference sequence). The V segment lost 7 bases and the J segment 7 bases; nucleotides outside the gene matches: 13. CDR3 DNA sequence: TGTGCCAGCACCCTCGGTCTAGCGGGAGTAAGGGAGCAGTACTTC. Encoded protein: CASTLGLAGVREQYF.

This clone was counted a few times. Here the CDR3 reads CASRLHGQGGPEAFF. CDR3 DNA: TGTGCCAGCAGGTTACATGGACAGGGAGGTCCTGAAGCTTTCTTT. V gene TRBV6-1 combines with J gene TRBJ1-1, with 8 bases matching TRBD1. V was clipped by 6 bases and J by 6 bases; unmatched bases: 12. Per the germline V gene, CDR1 is MNHNS and CDR2 is SASEGT. This CDR3 region has 15 residues.

The DNA of the CDR3 is TGTGCCAGTAGTTTAAGGCTAGCGTGGAATGAGCAGTTCTTC. Its protein product is CASSLRLAWNEQFF. The chain recombines TRBV19 with TRBJ2-1, with a possible D match to TRBD2 (6 bases). This CDR3 contains 14 residues. Germline V CDR1 and CDR2: LNHDA, SQIVND (reference sequence). V dropped 5 bases and J dropped 7 bases, with 15 bases sitting between them.

The chain has TRBV6-1 and TRBJ1-1, with unresolved D. CDR3 length: 12 residues. Germline V gene lookup returns CDR1 MNHNS and CDR2 SASEGT. V was pared by 5 bases and J by 3 bases, with 7 bases between. CDR3 in amino acids: CASSFQDTEAFF. In nucleotides, the CDR3 is TGTGCCAGCAGTTTCCAGGACACTGAAGCTTTCTTT.

The chain joins TRBV4-1 to TRBJ2-3; TRBD1 aligns across 8 bases. The CDR3 length is 16 residues. With 0 bases clipped from V and 1 base from J, the junction kept 3 bases outside the gene matches. Per germline, CDR1 MGHRA and CDR2 YSYEKL. The CDR3 here is CASSQDWGQGTDTQYF. The CDR3, as DNA: TGCGCCAGCAGCCAAGATTGGGGACAGGGCACAGATACGCAGTATTTT.

This clone came up once. J is TRBJ2-5 and V is TRBV12-5; D possibly corresponds to TRBD1 (6 bases). From germline, CDR1 is LGHNT and CDR2 FRNRAP. Trimming took off 2 bases at V and 2 bases at J, with 12 bases between the two ends. There are 15 residues in the CDR3. CDR3 nucleotides: TGTGCTAGTGGTTTGTGGGCAGGGGAACAAGAGACCCAGTACTTC. This codes for CASGLWAGEQETQYF.

This clone was observed a handful of times. This rearrangement joins TRBV28 to TRBJ1-5; the D is unclear. There are 12 residues in the CDR3. Germline V gene sequence: CDR1 MDHEN, CDR2 SYDVKM. Trimming took 6 bases from V and 15 from J, leaving 18 bases between them. The CDR3 bases are TGTGCCAGCAGCCACTACCCTCCCGATTTGCATTTT. The encoded protein is CASSHYPPDLHF.

The chain employs TRBV5-5 and TRBJ2-2; D ambiguous. This CDR3 has 12 amino acids. Trimming removed 2 bases from V and 6 bases from J, with 5 bases in between. In germline, CDR1 is SGHKS, CDR2 YYEKEE (reference sequence). CDR3 nucleotides: TGTGCCAGCAGCTTTTATCCCGGGGAGCTGTTTTTT. This translates into CASSFYPGELFF. Together with reference TRBV5-5 and TRBJ2-2, the CDR3 gives the full variable domain: DAGVTQSPTHLIKTRGQQVTLRCSPISGHKSVSWYQQVLGQGPQFIFQYYEKEERGRGNFPDRFSARQFPNYSSELNVNALLLGDSALYLCASSFYPGELFFGEGSRLTVL.

Details on this clone: One end of the junction is discordant with germline, which a read error may explain. This sequence joins TRBV30 and TRBJ1-2; weak D call: TRBD1 (6 bases). Germline V lookup: CDR1 GTSNPN, CDR2 SVGIG (reference sequence). CDR3 length equals 12 residues. As DNA, the CDR3 is TGTGCCTGGAGTGACAGGGAATATGGCTACCCCTTC. Its translation is CAWSDREYGYPF.

The chain couples TRBV6-5 to TRBJ2-1, with D possibly TRBD1 on 6 matching bases. The germline V gene has CDR1 MNHEY and CDR2 SVGAGI. The CDR3 is made up of 15 amino acids. The V end lost 6 bases, the J end lost 0 bases, and 12 bases lay between the germline ends. This CDR3 is CASRHSDSSYNEQFF. As DNA, the CDR3 is TGTGCCAGCAGACACTCGGACAGCTCCTACAATGAGCAGTTCTTC.

The chain is built from TRBV23-1 and TRBJ2-5; D call uncertain. TRBV23-1 is treated as an ORF (open reading frame) with a function not yet certain. V lost 4 bases and J 1 base, leaving 7 bases between the germline ends. The CDR3 loop spans 13 amino acids. The CDR3 sequence is CASSRDTQETQYF. The CDR3 DNA follows: TGCGCCAGCAGTCGTGACACCCAAGAGACCCAGTACTTC.

The chain couples TRBV2 to TRBJ2-3; no definite D call. Trimming removed 1 base from V and 6 bases from J, with 11 bases in between. The CDR3 has 14 amino acids. Germline CDR1 SNHLY, CDR2 FYNNEI. The CDR3 is CASSEVRSQDTQYF. The CDR3 DNA sequence: TGTGCCAGCAGTGAAGTCAGGTCGCAGGATACGCAGTATTTT. Complete variable domain (other parts from reference TRBV2 and TRBJ2-3): EPEVTQTPSHQVTQMGQEVILRCVPISNHLYFYWYRQILGQKVEFLVSFYNNEISEKSEIFDDQFSVERPDGSNFTLKIRSTKLEDSAMYFCASSEVRSQDTQYFGPGTRLTVL.

V and J are TRBV6-6 and TRBJ1-2, with TRBD1 as a possible D gene (6 bases). Looked up from germline, CDR1 is MNHNY and CDR2 is SVGAGI (reference sequence). The length of the CDR3 is 15 residues. V dropped 6 bases and J dropped 4 bases, with 18 bases sitting between them. This CDR3 reads CASRSQQGSGYGYTF. The DNA of the CDR3 is TGTGCCAGCAGGTCCCAACAGGGAAGTGGCTATGGCTACACCTTC.

V and J are TRBV30 and TRBJ1-3; the D is unclear. From germline, CDR1 is GTSNPN and CDR2 SVGIG (reference sequence). The CDR3 is 16 residues long. The germline V and J ends were trimmed by 0 bases and 0 bases, with 12 bases remaining between them. The CDR3 reads CAWSVSPLNSGNTIYF. CDR3 DNA sequence: TGTGCCTGGAGTGTAAGCCCCTTGAACTCTGGAAACACCATATATTTT.

The sample holds a few counts of this clone. The rearrangement uses TRBV6-5 and TRBJ2-1; D perhaps matches TRBD2 (6 bases). The CDR3 runs to 14 residues. CDR1 and CDR2 (germline): MNHEY, SVGAGI. The germline V and J ends were trimmed by 2 bases and 7 bases, with 12 bases remaining between them. The CDR3 region is CASSYAGFGNEQFF. The DNA of the CDR3 is TGTGCCAGCAGTTACGCGGGATTTGGGAATGAGCAGTTCTTC.

The J gene is TRBJ2-5, the V gene TRBV5-1; D possibly corresponds to TRBD1 (6 bases). V shed 0 bases and J shed 5 bases, with 41 bases lying between them. The length of the CDR3 is 24 residues. CDR1 and CDR2 from the germline V gene are SGHRS and YFSETQ. The CDR3 sequence is CASSLVLRGRGPLIGGPKEETQYF. CDR3 in DNA: TGCGCCAGCAGCTTGGTGCTAAGGGGCAGGGGACCCCTAATTGGCGGCCCAAAGGAGGAGACCCAGTACTTC.

The V gene is TRBV28, the J gene TRBJ2-3, with D perhaps matching TRBD1 (5 bases). This CDR3 region has 16 residues. Trimming stripped 3 bases from V and 5 bases from J, with 18 bases between. The germline CDR1 and CDR2 sequences are MDHEN and SYDVKM. CDR3 sequence: CASSLGHAVGEDTQYF. The CDR3 bases are TGTGCCAGCAGTTTGGGGCATGCCGTTGGGGAAGATACGCAGTATTTT.

The chain joins TRBV2 to TRBJ2-5; possible D gene TRBD2, 7 bases. Germline V lookup: CDR1 SNHLY, CDR2 FYNNEI. The CDR3 is made up of 13 amino acids. The V gene lost 10 bases and the J gene lost 3 bases, with 15 bases spanning the gap. CDR3 coding DNA: TGTGCCACCTCGAGGGGGGGGAAAGAGACCCAGTACTTC. Translated: CATSRGGKETQYF.

There are a few counts of this clone. The chain couples TRBV7-6 to TRBJ2-3; D gene unclear. Trimming pared 5 bases from V and 2 bases from J, leaving 8 bases between. Germline loops: CDR1 SGHVS, CDR2 FNYEAQ. The CDR3 sequence is 13 residues long. The CDR3 coding sequence is TGTGCCAGCAGCAAACGACTCACAGATACGCAGTATTTT. This codes for CASSKRLTDTQYF.

The J gene is TRBJ1-6, the V gene TRBV5-1; D unclear. V was trimmed by 4 bases and J by 1 base, leaving 6 bases between them. Germline V lookup: CDR1 SGHRS, CDR2 YFSETQ. This CDR3 region has 14 residues. In DNA, the CDR3 is TGCGCCAGCAGCGCCGGGTCCTATAATTCACCCCTCCACTTT. Translation: CASSAGSYNSPLHF.

The CDR3 here is CAISGTGDTGELFF. CDR3 DNA: TGCGCCATTTCCGGGACAGGGGACACCGGGGAGCTGTTTTTT. The V gene is TRBV23-1, the J gene TRBJ2-2; TRBD1 agrees at 10 bases. TRBV23-1 belongs to the ORF category, with a function that is uncertain. This CDR3 has 14 residues. Germline trimming cut 10 bases from V and 3 bases from J; bases unmatched to any gene: 5.

J is TRBJ1-6 and V is TRBV6-1; possibly TRBD1 for D (5 bases). CDR1 and CDR2 (germline): MNHNS, SASEGT. CDR3 length: 13 residues. V lost 4 bases and J lost 7, with 8 bases in between. In DNA form, the CDR3 reads TGTGCCAGCAGTGCCCAGGGAAATTCACCCCTCCACTTT. Translating it yields CASSAQGNSPLHF.

The V call is TRBV28, the J call TRBJ1-4; 7 nucleotides match TRBD1. The V gene's germline CDR1 is MDHEN and CDR2 SYDVKM. The V and J ends lost 4 bases and 7 bases, in that order; junction bases with no gene match: 15. The CDR3 has 17 amino acids. The CDR3 DNA follows: TGTGCCAGCAGTTCACCCGGGGGGGGACAGATACTTGAAAAACTGTTTTTT. Its translation is CASSSPGGGQILEKLFF.

The chain has TRBV9 and TRBJ1-1; D remains unclear. The CDR3 covers 15 residues. In germline, CDR1 is SGDLS, CDR2 YYNGEE. V was pared by 0 bases and J by 3 bases, with 12 bases between. In DNA, the CDR3 is TGTGCCAGCAGCGTAGATCCCAGACGGGACACTGAAGCTTTCTTT. Protein product: CASSVDPRRDTEAFF.

The V and J genes are TRBV29-1 and TRBJ2-7; TRBD1 agrees at 7 bases. V shed 7 bases, J shed 3 bases, and the junction held 12 bases outside the gene matches. The germline V gene has CDR1 SQVTM and CDR2 ANQGSEA. The CDR3 runs 14 residues. The DNA of the CDR3 is TGCAGCGCACGCCCCGGGACAGCCCGCTACGAGCAGTACTTC. Translating it yields CSARPGTARYEQYF.

This clone was counted only a few times. V is TRBV27 and J is TRBJ1-5, with TRBD1 identical over 7 bases. V was clipped by 6 bases and J by 2 bases; unmatched bases: 13. CDR1 is MNHEY and CDR2 is SMNVEV in the germline V gene (reference sequence). The CDR3 runs 17 residues. CDR3 DNA: TGTGCCAGCAGCGGGACAGCACGTGGGGTTGGCAATCAGCCCCAGCATTTT. Its translation is CASSGTARGVGNQPQHF.

In nucleotides, the CDR3 is TGTGCCAGCATGGACTATACCTACAATGAGCAGTTCTTC. Amino acids: CASMDYTYNEQFF. The chain employs TRBV2 and TRBJ2-1; TRBD2 is a possible D gene (6 bases). The CDR3 is 13 amino acids. V was pared by 7 bases and J by 2 bases, with 9 bases between. CDR1 SNHLY and CDR2 FYNNEI come from the germline V gene.

V gene TRBV7-2 combines with J gene TRBJ2-5, with D possibly being TRBD2 (6 bases). The length of the CDR3 is 14 residues. Between the trimmed V and J ends, which lost 3 bases and 4 bases, there was a span of 12 bases. Germline lookup yields CDR1 SGHTA and CDR2 FQGNSA. CDR3 in amino acids: CASSFPMGGETQYF. The CDR3 bases are TGTGCCAGCAGCTTCCCTATGGGGGGAGAGACCCAGTACTTC.

This clone has just one count. The chain joins TRBV7-9 to TRBJ2-1, with unresolved D. The germline V and J ends were trimmed by 5 bases and 6 bases, with 8 bases remaining between them. Germline V gene data show CDR1 as SEHNR and CDR2 as FQNEAQ (reference sequence). CDR3 length: 12 amino acids. CDR3 coding DNA: TGTGCCAGCAGCGAGTCCGGCAATGAGCAGTTCTTC. Protein sequence: CASSESGNEQFF.

This clone appeared once. The CDR3 DNA follows: TGTGCCACCAGCAGAGATCGCACGGACTATGGCTACACCTTC. Amino acids: CATSRDRTDYGYTF. The rearrangement links TRBV15 to TRBJ1-2; no reliable D call. V was trimmed by 0 bases and J by 3 bases, leaving 8 bases between them. CDR3 length equals 14 residues. Germline CDR1 reads LNHNV; CDR2 reads YYDKDF (reference sequence).